The 21 T cell receptor beta chains below all came from one sample that was sequenced in a study of shared clonotypes between healthy human individuals. Clones were sequenced by immunoSEQ multiplex PCR, and TCRdb holds only the in-frame ones, with some missing. The repertoire consists of 550,000 to 850,000 clones, with around two thirds occurring once and the leading ten covering approximately 1.7%. The specimen was memory CD4+ T cells sorted from blood. The sample's subset: CD45RA-negative fraction. The source is a woman between 25 and 40 years old in good health.

The gene calls are TRBV28 and TRBJ2-5; D is uncertain. Germline loops: CDR1 MDHEN, CDR2 SYDVKM. CDR3 length equals 13 residues. The V gene lost 3 bases and the J gene lost 2 bases, with 7 bases spanning the gap. The CDR3 spells CASSFSYQETQYF. Written as DNA, the CDR3 is TGTGCCAGCAGTTTTAGCTATCAAGAGACCCAGTACTTC. The variable domain in full, with the rest retrieved from reference TRBV28 and TRBJ2-5, is DVKVTQSSRYLVKRTGEKVFLECVQDMDHENMFWYRQDPGLGLRLIYFSYDVKMKEKGDIPEGYSVSREKKERFSLILESASTNQTSMYLCASSFSYQETQYFGPGTRLLVL.

About this clone itself: Other DNA variants within this sample encode the same CDR3. The chain couples TRBV7-9 to TRBJ2-1; D tentatively reads TRBD1 or TRBD2 (5 bases each). The V end was cut by 1 base, the J end by 5 bases, with 9 bases between. This CDR3 comprises 14 residues. Germline lookup yields CDR1 SEHNR and CDR2 FQNEAQ (reference sequence). The CDR3 spells CASSLVGTHNEQFF. In DNA, the CDR3 is TGTGCCAGCAGCTTAGTAGGGACCCACAATGAGCAGTTCTTC.

V usage is TRBV7-9 and J usage is TRBJ2-1; D is uncertain. Trimming removed 7 bases at V and 6 bases at J, with 19 bases between. The CDR3 contains 15 residues. In germline, CDR1 is SEHNR, CDR2 FQNEAQ (reference sequence). The CDR3 region has the DNA TGTGCCAGCACCCTTAGCCGAGACGGACGCAATGAGCAGTTCTTC. Protein sequence: CASTLSRDGRNEQFF.

J is TRBJ2-3 and V is TRBV27; D may be TRBD1 (5 bases). Trimming shortened V by 1 base and J by 2 bases, and 7 bases separated the two germline ends. Germline V lookup: CDR1 MNHEY, CDR2 SMNVEV (reference sequence). CDR3 length: 14 amino acids. In nucleotides, the CDR3 is TGTGCCAGCAGTTTATGGGGCCTCACAGATACGCAGTATTTT. Its translation is CASSLWGLTDTQYF.

The rearrangement links TRBV5-1 to TRBJ2-7; D is perhaps TRBD1 (6 bases). The CDR3 contains 14 residues. Germline V lookup: CDR1 SGHRS, CDR2 YFSETQ. V was shortened by 0 bases and J by 6 bases, with 13 bases between the two germline ends. Here the CDR3 DNA reads TGCGCCAGCAGCTTGGGGACAGAGGGCATCGAGCAGTACTTC. It yields the protein CASSLGTEGIEQYF.

The chain is built from TRBV13 and TRBJ1-1; 9 nucleotides align to TRBD1. The CDR3 contains 14 residues. The germline CDR1 and CDR2 sequences are PRHDT and FYEKMQ (reference sequence). The V and J ends lost 5 bases and 6 bases, in that order; junction bases with no gene match: 7. The CDR3 nucleotides are TGTGCCAGCAGCCCCGACAGGGGGGTCCCTGAAGCTTTCTTT. Amino acid sequence: CASSPDRGVPEAFF.

The chain is built from TRBV29-1 and TRBJ2-3, with 8 positions matching TRBD1. The CDR3 loop spans 13 amino acids. V trimming: 6 bases; J trimming: 3 bases; junction bases outside the gene matches: 5. Germline V gene sequence: CDR1 SQVTM, CDR2 ANQGSEA. The CDR3 coding sequence is TGCAGCGTAGCAGGGGGCAAAACAGATACGCAGTATTTT. Amino acid sequence: CSVAGGKTDTQYF.

This chain uses TRBV11-3 with TRBJ2-1; 11 nucleotides align to TRBD2. J lost 8 bases, V lost 1 base, and 4 bases had no gene match. The length of the CDR3 is 15 residues. Germline V lookup: CDR1 SGHNT, CDR2 YENEEA. CDR3 DNA: TGTGCCAGCAGCTTAGGACTAGCGGGACCTGATGAGCAGTTCTTC. Translation gives CASSLGLAGPDEQFF.

The rearrangement joins TRBV4-1 to TRBJ1-1, with TRBD1 as a possible D gene (6 bases). The CDR3 loop spans 13 amino acids. Germline loops: CDR1 MGHRA, CDR2 YSYEKL. V was pared by 3 bases and J by 3 bases, with 8 bases between. CDR3 amino acids: CASSQDRYTEAFF. Here the CDR3 DNA reads TGCGCCAGCAGCCAGGACAGATACACTGAAGCTTTCTTT.

Comments on this clone: The same CDR3 is also encoded by other DNA sequences in this sample. The rearrangement links TRBV6-1 to TRBJ2-7; the D is unclear. This CDR3 region has 14 residues. Germline assignment: CDR1 MNHNS and CDR2 SASEGT. The V and J ends lost 2 bases and 1 base respectively, with 9 bases between them. The CDR3 spells CASSEMYSSYEQYF. The CDR3 region has the DNA TGTGCCAGCAGTGAAATGTACTCTTCCTACGAGCAGTACTTC.

V gene TRBV5-4 combines with J gene TRBJ2-7; 9 bases fit TRBD2. In germline, CDR1 is SGHNT, CDR2 YYREEE (reference sequence). The ends lost 4 bases at V and 4 bases at J; junction bases unmatched: 9. This CDR3 has 15 residues. The CDR3 protein is CASSISSGSRYEQYF. The CDR3 DNA reads as TGTGCCAGCAGCATCAGTAGCGGGAGTAGGTACGAGCAGTACTTC.

This clone was counted once. This sequence joins TRBV30 and TRBJ2-7, with D possibly being TRBD1 (5 bases). The CDR3 length is 17 residues. Germline V CDR1 and CDR2: GTSNPN, SVGIG (reference sequence). Trimming shortened V by 3 bases and J by 3 bases, and 24 bases separated the two germline ends. The DNA for the CDR3 is TGTGCCTGGAGCCAGGGAACTGCTTCGACTCCTAACTACGAGCAGTACTTC. Its translation is CAWSQGTASTPNYEQYF.

The V and J genes are TRBV6-5 and TRBJ2-7; no clear D gene. The V end lost 8 bases, the J end lost 6 bases, and 8 bases lay between the germline ends. The CDR3 covers 10 residues. Germline assignment: CDR1 MNHEY and CDR2 SVGAGI. The CDR3 DNA sequence: TGTGCCAGCGGTCGGCTCGAGCAGTACTTC. Translated: CASGRLEQYF.

This clone was observed a single time. This chain links TRBV28 with TRBJ1-1; D is undetermined. V gave up 4 bases and J gave up 10 bases, with 13 bases separating them. The CDR3 runs to 12 residues. Germline V CDR1 and CDR2: MDHEN, SYDVKM. The CDR3, as DNA: TGTGCCAGCAGTTCCCCGAGAATGGGAGCTTTCTTT. As protein: CASSSPRMGAFF.

This clone was observed many times. J is TRBJ1-1 and V is TRBV6-6, with a possible D match to TRBD1 (6 bases). Germline V gene data show CDR1 as MNHNY and CDR2 as SVGAGI (reference sequence). V lost 6 bases and J 6 bases, leaving 17 bases between the germline ends. This CDR3 is built from 14 residues. The CDR3 protein is CASRTNSGDPEAFF. The CDR3 bases are TGTGCCAGCAGGACAAACTCAGGGGACCCTGAAGCTTTCTTT.

This clone was observed at least ten times. The chain links TRBV29-1 to TRBJ1-1, with no clear D. V was shortened by 6 bases and J by 8 bases, with 16 bases between the two germline ends. CDR1 SQVTM and CDR2 ANQGSEA come from the germline V gene. CDR3 size: 12 residues. The CDR3 region has the DNA TGCAGCGTCGTCGACGGTGCCGCCGAAGCTTTCTTT. It specifies CSVVDGAAEAFF. The complete variable domain, with remaining parts taken from reference TRBV29-1 and TRBJ1-1, reads SAVISQKPSRDICQRGTSLTIQCQVDSQVTMMFWYRQQPGQSLTLIATANQGSEATYESGFVIDKFPISRPNLTFSTLTVSNMSPEDSSIYLCSVVDGAAEAFFGQGTRLTVV.

The chain recombines TRBV7-2 with TRBJ1-4; 8 positions match TRBD1. V was clipped by 1 base and J by 7 bases; unmatched bases: 5. This CDR3 spans 15 amino acids. CDR1 SGHTA and CDR2 FQGNSA come from the germline V gene. CDR3 in DNA: TGTGCCAGCAGCTTAGGGGGCAGGGGGCGTGAAAAACTGTTTTTT. Its protein product is CASSLGGRGREKLFF.

This clone was recorded only once. The chain links TRBV28 to TRBJ2-7; 10 bases fit TRBD1. This CDR3 has 15 amino acids. Germline V gene lookup returns CDR1 MDHEN and CDR2 SYDVKM. V shed 5 bases, J shed 5 bases, and the junction held 9 bases outside the gene matches. The CDR3 DNA reads as TGTGCCAGCAGTCCTTCGGGACAGGGGTTTCACGAGCAGTACTTC. This translates into CASSPSGQGFHEQYF. The full variable domain, rest sourced from reference TRBV28 and TRBJ2-7, is DVKVTQSSRYLVKRTGEKVFLECVQDMDHENMFWYRQDPGLGLRLIYFSYDVKMKEKGDIPEGYSVSREKKERFSLILESASTNQTSMYLCASSPSGQGFHEQYFGPGTRLTVT.

The rearrangement links TRBV5-1 to TRBJ2-5, with D uncertain. The CDR3 is 15 residues long. V gave up 3 bases and J gave up 4 bases, with 16 bases separating them. CDR1 is SGHRS, CDR2 YFSETQ, per germline. As DNA, the CDR3 is TGCGCCAGCAGCTCAGGACGTGGTGGTGGAGAGACCCAGTACTTC. Translation gives CASSSGRGGGETQYF.

This clone has just a few counts. The gene calls are TRBV4-1 and TRBJ1-1; D unresolved. CDR1 and CDR2 (germline): MGHRA, YSYEKL. The CDR3 runs to 14 residues. V was clipped by 1 base and J by 0 bases, with 6 bases between them. The CDR3 loop reads CASSQGLVNTEAFF. For the CDR3, the DNA is TGCGCCAGCAGCCAAGGTTTGGTGAACACTGAAGCTTTCTTT.

The chain has TRBV19 and TRBJ1-2; 10 bases are shared with TRBD1. Germline V gene sequence: CDR1 LNHDA, CDR2 SQIVND (reference sequence). This CDR3 is built from 13 residues. V was clipped by 8 bases and J by 4 bases; unmatched bases: 4. The DNA for the CDR3 is TGTGCCAGTGCGGGACAGGGGACCTATGGCTACACCTTC. Translated, it gives CASAGQGTYGYTF. Complete variable domain (other parts from reference TRBV19 and TRBJ1-2): DGGITQSPKYLFRKEGQNVTLSCEQNLNHDAMYWYRQDPGQGLRLIYYSQIVNDFQKGDIAEGYSVSREKKESFPLTVTSAQKNPTAFYLCASAGQGTYGYTFGSGTRLTVV.